These 14 T cell receptor beta chains were sequenced from one sample in a study of T cells after yellow fever vaccination (dated by TCRdb to 2018 to 2020). This specimen's treatment or condition label, interpreted: live attenuated yellow fever vaccine strain. The library was made by 5' RACE. The sequencing machine was an Illumina HiSeq 2500. TCRdb applied fastp at Q25 and MiXCR to the public reads, then kept only in-frame beta chains. Every entry covers one CDR3 protein and lists the most common genes and DNA from its rows. In all, the sample holds 300,000 to 400,000 distinct CDR3 sequences, and approximately 8% of those were seen once. Of the sample, approximately 15% falls within the top ten clones. Here the sequenced sample was PBMCs, taken roughly 47 days after the first yellow fever vaccination. Receptor source: a man between 18 and 35 years old who received the YFV17D yellow fever vaccine.

The chain is built from TRBV4-1 and TRBJ1-1; D unresolved. CDR1 MGHRA and CDR2 YSYEKL come from the germline V gene. V dropped 0 bases and J dropped 5 bases, with 4 bases sitting between them. The CDR3 totals 12 residues. Here the CDR3 DNA reads TGCGCCAGCAGCCAAGATTTAACTGAAGCTTTCTTT. The encoded protein is CASSQDLTEAFF.

This clonotype came up many times. The chain recombines TRBV5-5 with TRBJ2-1; perhaps TRBD1 as D (6 bases). This CDR3 has 15 residues. The V end was cut by 4 bases, the J end by 2 bases, with 13 bases between. CDR1 and CDR2 from the germline V gene are SGHKS and YYEKEE (reference sequence). The CDR3 reads CASSTDRRTYNEQFF. CDR3 coding DNA: TGTGCCAGCAGCACCGACAGGAGAACCTACAATGAGCAGTTCTTC. Looking up the rest from reference TRBV5-5 and TRBJ2-1 gives the full variable domain: DAGVTQSPTHLIKTRGQQVTLRCSPISGHKSVSWYQQVLGQGPQFIFQYYEKEERGRGNFPDRFSARQFPNYSSELNVNALLLGDSALYLCASSTDRRTYNEQFFGPGTRLTVL.

The rearrangement joins TRBV6-5 to TRBJ2-7; 11 bases are a match to TRBD2. Unmatched junction bases numbered 3, after V lost 6 bases and J lost 5 bases. Germline loops: CDR1 MNHEY, CDR2 SVGAGI. The CDR3 covers 13 residues. The CDR3 DNA reads as TGTGCCAGCAGGCAGACTAGCGGGGACGAGCAGTACTTC. Its protein is CASRQTSGDEQYF.

This sequence joins TRBV18 and TRBJ2-5; TRBD1 matches at 11 bases. The J segment lost 0 bases and the V segment lost 4 bases, leaving 1 base of the junction unmatched. Germline V gene lookup returns CDR1 KGHSH and CDR2 LQKENI. CDR3 length: 15 residues. The CDR3 is CASSRGQGDQETQYF. In DNA form, the CDR3 reads TGTGCCAGCTCACGGGGACAGGGGGACCAAGAGACCCAGTACTTC.

This clonotype was recorded many times. This rearrangement joins TRBV15 to TRBJ2-1, with 13 bases aligning to TRBD2. The germline V gene has CDR1 LNHNV and CDR2 YYDKDF (reference sequence). The V gene end was trimmed by 5 bases and the J gene end by 0 bases; junction bases not matched to a gene: 4. CDR3 length equals 17 residues. The CDR3 protein is CATSARLAGGSYNEQFF. The DNA for the CDR3 is TGTGCCACCAGCGCGAGACTAGCGGGGGGCTCCTACAATGAGCAGTTCTTC.

The rearrangement joins TRBV7-9 to TRBJ1-2, with D possibly being TRBD1 (5 bases). V gave up 1 base and J gave up 5 bases, with 11 bases separating them. Per germline, CDR1 SEHNR and CDR2 FQNEAQ (reference sequence). This CDR3 spans 14 amino acids. CDR3 loop: CASSLGWGGYGYTF. The DNA for the CDR3 is TGTGCCAGCAGCTTAGGCTGGGGCGGGTATGGCTACACCTTC.

This clonotype was observed a handful of times. The J gene is TRBJ2-7, the V gene TRBV9; D not certain. CDR3 size: 15 residues. Germline CDR1 is SGDLS and CDR2 is YYNGEE. The V and J ends lost 2 bases and 5 bases respectively, with 17 bases between them. CDR3 sequence (DNA): TGTGCCAGCAGCGTGACCGCTCTTTCAGTCCACGAGCAGTACTTC. This sequence encodes CASSVTALSVHEQYF.

In this sample, this clonotype turned up many times. This rearrangement joins TRBV24-1 to TRBJ2-3; D might be TRBD1 (5 bases). CDR3 length: 15 amino acids. Between the trimmed V and J ends, which lost 4 bases and 4 bases, there was a span of 14 bases. Germline CDR1 KGHDR, CDR2 SFDVKD. The CDR3 here is CATSDVWQGADTQYF. CDR3 bases: TGTGCCACCAGTGACGTATGGCAGGGCGCAGATACGCAGTATTTT.

This chain joins TRBV10-3 and TRBJ2-3; 8 nucleotides match TRBD1. CDR3 length equals 13 residues. The ends lost 10 bases at V and 2 bases at J; junction bases unmatched: 5. CDR1 is ENHRY and CDR2 is SYGVKD in the germline V gene. This CDR3 reads CATRQGITDTQYF. In DNA form, the CDR3 reads TGTGCCACACGACAGGGGATCACAGATACGCAGTATTTT.

There are a few counts of this clonotype. V gene TRBV27 combines with J gene TRBJ2-3; 7 bases match TRBD1. Germline CDR1 MNHEY, CDR2 SMNVEV (reference sequence). With V trimmed by 6 bases and J by 3 bases, 3 bases remained unmatched. The CDR3 contains 13 residues. The CDR3 nucleotides are TGTGCCAGCAGCAAGACAGGGACAGATACGCAGTATTTT. Translating gives CASSKTGTDTQYF.

This clonotype was found a few times. The chain links TRBV11-2 to TRBJ2-7, with TRBD1 identical over 8 bases. There are 16 residues in the CDR3. V lost 1 base and J lost 9; bases outside the gene matches: 14. Germline assignment: CDR1 SGHAT and CDR2 FQNNGV. DNA of the CDR3: TGTGCCAGCAGCTTAGTACAAGGACAGGGCCCCCGGAGGCAGTACTTC. Residues: CASSLVQGQGPRRQYF. The whole variable domain, remainder taken from reference TRBV11-2 and TRBJ2-7, is EAGVAQSPRYKIIEKRQSVAFWCNPISGHATLYWYQQILGQGPKLLIQFQNNGVVDDSQLPKDRFSAERLKGVDSTLKIQPAKLEDSAVYLCASSLVQGQGPRRQYFGPGTRLTVT.

This clonotype occurred many times. The V gene is TRBV6-2 or TRBV6-3, the J gene TRBJ1-2; D is perhaps TRBD1 (6 bases). The length of the CDR3 is 17 residues. Per the germline V gene, CDR1 is MNHEY and CDR2 is SVGEGT. Trimming left V 7 bases short and J 5 bases short, with 26 bases between. CDR3 residues: CASNDQRDTLKGYGYTF. The CDR3 DNA reads TGTGCCAGCAACGACCAGCGGGACACCCTTAAGGGGTATGGCTACACCTTC.

This clonotype was detected only a few times. The J gene is TRBJ2-5, the V gene TRBV5-4; 10 bases are shared with TRBD2. The V and J ends lost 3 bases and 5 bases, in that order; junction bases with no gene match: 7. CDR1 is SGHNT and CDR2 is YYREEE in the germline V gene (reference sequence). This CDR3 contains 15 residues. The CDR3 reads CASSWGPSGGETQYF. The CDR3 DNA follows: TGTGCCAGCAGCTGGGGGCCTAGCGGGGGTGAGACCCAGTACTTC.

The chain joins TRBV11-2 to TRBJ2-3; TRBD1 matches at 7 bases. The ends lost 4 bases at V and 4 bases at J; junction bases unmatched: 8. The length of the CDR3 is 15 residues. Germline V gene data show CDR1 as SGHAT and CDR2 as FQNNGV. The CDR3 DNA sequence: TGTGCCAGCAGCTATGGGACAGTGGGTGCAGATACGCAGTATTTT. Residues: CASSYGTVGADTQYF.